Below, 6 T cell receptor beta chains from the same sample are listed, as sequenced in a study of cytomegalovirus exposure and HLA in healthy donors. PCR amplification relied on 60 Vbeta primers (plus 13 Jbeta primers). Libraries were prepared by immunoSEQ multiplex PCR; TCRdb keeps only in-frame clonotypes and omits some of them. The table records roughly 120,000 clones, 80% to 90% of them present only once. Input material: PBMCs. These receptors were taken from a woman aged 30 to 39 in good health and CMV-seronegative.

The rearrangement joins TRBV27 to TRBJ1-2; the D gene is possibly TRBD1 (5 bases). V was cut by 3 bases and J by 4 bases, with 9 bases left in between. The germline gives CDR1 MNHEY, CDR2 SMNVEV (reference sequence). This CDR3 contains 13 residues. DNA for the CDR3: TGTGCCAGCAGTTTCGGGGGAGGCTATGGCTACACCTTC. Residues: CASSFGGGYGYTF.

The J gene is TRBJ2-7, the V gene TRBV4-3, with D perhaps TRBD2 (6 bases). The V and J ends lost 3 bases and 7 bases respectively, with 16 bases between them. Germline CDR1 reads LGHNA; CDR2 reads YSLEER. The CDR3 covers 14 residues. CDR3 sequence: CASSQRGGTGEQYF. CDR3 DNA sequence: TGCGCCAGCAGCCAGAGAGGCGGGACGGGGGAGCAGTACTTC.

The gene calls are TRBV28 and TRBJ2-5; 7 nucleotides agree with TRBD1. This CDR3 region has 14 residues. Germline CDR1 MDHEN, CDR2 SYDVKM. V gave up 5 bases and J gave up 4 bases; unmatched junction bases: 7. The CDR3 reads CASSLDRVAETQYF. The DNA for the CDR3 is TGTGCCAGCAGTCTCGACAGGGTCGCAGAGACCCAGTACTTC.

CDR3 sequence: CASSFDRSAEAFF. The CDR3 DNA reads as TGTGCCAGCAGCTTCGACAGGTCCGCTGAAGCTTTCTTT. The chain carries TRBV7-3 and TRBJ1-1, with a possible D match to TRBD1 (6 bases). Germline-derived CDR1 and CDR2 are SGHTA and FQGTGA. The germline V and J ends were trimmed by 3 bases and 6 bases, with 11 bases remaining between them. The CDR3 runs to 13 residues.

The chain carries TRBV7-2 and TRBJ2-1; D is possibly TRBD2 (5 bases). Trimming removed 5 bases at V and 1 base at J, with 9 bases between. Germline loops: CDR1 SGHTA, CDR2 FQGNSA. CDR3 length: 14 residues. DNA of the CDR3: TGTGCCAGCAGCCTAGGACTTTCCTACAATGAGCAGTTCTTC. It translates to CASSLGLSYNEQFF.

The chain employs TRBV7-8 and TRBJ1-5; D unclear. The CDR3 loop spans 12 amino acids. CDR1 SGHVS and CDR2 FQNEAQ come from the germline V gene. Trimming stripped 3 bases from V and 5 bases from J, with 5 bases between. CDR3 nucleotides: TGTGCCAGCAGCTTTTCTCATCAGCCCCAGCATTTT. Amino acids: CASSFSHQPQHF.